Listed below are T cell receptor beta chains from one sample, sequenced in a study of shared clonotypes between healthy human individuals. Produced via immunoSEQ multiplex PCR; TCRdb's table is partial and in-frame only. The sample has approximately 2.5 million clones; 80% to 95% are singletons. Material: naive CD4+ T cells from PBMCs. Source of these receptors: a man younger than 35 in good health. Some clones in this sample may be carry-over from other donors' samples. The CDR3 runs from the conserved cysteine through the conserved F or W. A D gene is named only where the DNA matches it firmly. The size field is filled for only some rows; it gives once, few, many or a size class.

TRBD2 TRBJ2-2 TRBV7-9 once TGTGCCAGCAGCTTCTCCGCGGGAGGTTCCGTGTTTTTT CASSFSAGGSVFF
. TRBJ1-1 TRBV5-1 . TGCGCCAGCAGCTTGGGAACACTGAATGAAGCTTTCTTT CASSLGTLNEAFF
TRBD2 TRBJ2-2 TRBV4-2 once TGTGCCAGCAGCCAAGATGATAGCGGGGGATCATTTGGGGCCGGGGAGCTGTTTTTT CASSQDDSGGSFGAGELFF
TRBD1 TRBJ1-5 TRBV2 . TGTGCCAGCAGTGGACAGGGGAGGAATCAGCCCCAGCATTTT CASSGQGRNQPQHF
. TRBJ1-5 TRBV5-1 . TGCGCCAGCAGCTCTACTGGGGATAGCAATCAGCCCCAGCATTTT CASSSTGDSNQPQHF
. TRBJ1-3 TRBV28 . TGTGCCAGCAGTTTAAGGGGGGACATCTCTGGAAACACCATATATTTT CASSLRGDISGNTIYF
. TRBJ2-1 TRBV5-1 once TGCGCCAGCAGCAGGTCCGGGACAAGCTCCTACAATGAGCAGTTCTTC CASSRSGTSSYNEQFF
TRBD1 TRBJ2-5 TRBV10-3 . TGTGCCATCAGTGAGTACGGGGCGACAGGGGGTACAGAGACCCAGTACTTC CAISEYGATGGTETQYF
. TRBJ2-5 TRBV29-1 . TGCAGCGTTGCCAGGCGGGACCAAGAGACCCAGTACTTC CSVARRDQETQYF
. TRBJ2-3 TRBV6-6 . TGTGCCAGCAGTAAACAGGGTGCAGATACGCAGTATTTT CASSKQGADTQYF
. TRBJ2-2 TRBV5-1 . TGCGCCAGCAGCTTGACACCCGCGAACACCGGGGAGCTGTTTTTT CASSLTPANTGELFF
. TRBJ2-7 TRBV6-4 . TGTGCCAGCAGTGCGTCGATAGGCTACGAGCAGTACTTC CASSASIGYEQYF
. TRBJ2-4 TRBV5-1 . TGCGCCAGCAGCCTCCAACAGGGTGTGGACATTCAGTACTTC CASSLQQGVDIQYF
. TRBJ2-6 TRBV6-1 . TGTGCCAGCAGTGTTCTTCAGGGTACTGGGGCCAACGTCCTGACTTTC CASSVLQGTGANVLTF
. TRBJ2-5 TRBV7-9 . TGTGCCAGCAACCCCGCAGGGGCAGAGACCCAGTACTTC CASNPAGAETQYF
. TRBJ1-2 TRBV28 . TGTGCCAGCACCTCGCGGGGGGACCATGGCTACACCTTC CASTSRGDHGYTF
TRBD1 TRBJ1-6 TRBV6-1 . TGTGCCAGCAGCGAATTGACAGGGAGGGATTCACCCCTCCACTTT CASSELTGRDSPLHF
. TRBJ2-7 TRBV4-2 . TGTGCCAGCAGCCAAGGCTCCCGAGTACGGCCCTACGAGCAGTACTTC CASSQGSRVRPYEQYF
. TRBJ2-2 TRBV29-1 . TGCAGCGTTGAAGTATTCCCCGGGGAGCTGTTTTTT CSVEVFPGELFF
TRBD1 TRBJ2-1 TRBV5-1 . TGCGCCAGCAGCTTCTACCAACGGGGGACAGGGGACAATGAGCAGTTCTTC CASSFYQRGTGDNEQFF
. TRBJ2-7 TRBV29-1 . TGCAGCGCGGAACAGGGTAGCGAGCAGTACTTC CSAEQGSEQYF
. TRBJ1-2 TRBV10-3 . TGTGCCATTGAGGGGTGGAATGGCTACACCTTC CAIEGWNGYTF
. TRBJ2-3 TRBV5-1 . TGCGCCAGCAGCGCGGTGGACATCCACACAGATACGCAGTATTTT CASSAVDIHTDTQYF